This is a list of T cell receptor beta chains from one sample in a study of blood T cell repertoires in COVID-19. TCRdb keeps only in-frame clones here, not all; method: immunoSEQ multiplex PCR. The repertoire holds about 360,000 clones, with 75% to 90% as singletons. Sequenced input: peripheral blood. These receptors all stem from a woman in her sixties or seventies with COVID-19, enrolled during active disease. CDR3s leave out the opening cysteine and the closing phenylalanine or tryptophan. Where a row states a size, it is once, few, many or the class of an expanded clone; other rows omit it.

v_call clone_size cdr3_aa
TRBV5-1 NA ASSFADNQPQH
TRBV12-3/TRBV12-4 NA ASRRQGGVEQY
TRBV30 NA ACPGLHSPLH
TRBV19 NA ASSTTPSRVNEQF
TRBV6-4 NA ASRQTGAPSNYGYT
TRBV18 NA ASSHKLAGNNNEQF
TRBV5-6 few ASSSHYEQY
TRBV7-2 NA ASSPRTGTYEQY
TRBV6-6 NA ASSYTQAEGREKLF
TRBV6-1 many ASSEPGYSNYGYT
TRBV7-3 NA ASSFSGGDGEQF
TRBV6-6 NA ASSGGRGQPQH
TRBV11-3 NA ASSLGQVTDNEQF
TRBV25-1 NA ASSEPASTGTEAF
TRBV3-1/TRBV3-2 NA ASSSPGGLPYEQY
TRBV15 NA ATSRDFTETNYGYT
TRBV11-3 NA ASSLIGRDTGELF
TRBV4-1 NA ASSQEDRGYYGYT
TRBV3-1/TRBV3-2 NA ASSPRYGRTNTGELF
TRBV11-2 NA ASSLDLRQGIH
TRBV19 NA ASRSGDGGDLNEQF
TRBV7-6 NA ASSLSPGQGAGTEAF
TRBV6-2/TRBV6-3 NA ASSAQGAGYGYT
TRBV5-1 NA ASSLEPGQGSHEQF
TRBV5-1 NA ASSSRGKTGGNYGYT
TRBV7-9 few ASSSRGQDGNTIY
TRBV11-3 NA ASSSPGRNNEQF
TRBV19 NA ASSDRESSPLH
TRBV27 once ASRRGGQNTEAF
TRBV9 NA ASSPDRATNEKLF
TRBV7-3 NA ASSLSGTGGNEQF
TRBV6-5 NA ASSYGGATDTQY
TRBV27 NA ASSLWGLGTGSNQPQH
TRBV3-1/TRBV3-2 NA ASSPIRDILTGELF
TRBV7-3 NA ASSPTGTNEQF